The sequence of this TCR beta chain was determined in a study of shared clonotypes between healthy human individuals. As for the study in general: Donors, aged 18 to 49, were two women and a few men.

Method: immunoSEQ multiplex PCR; TCRdb's copy keeps in-frame clones and lacks some. Of under 1,900,000 clones listed, approximately 98.5% are singletons. Overall study results and limits: In this cohort, only blood was sampled, and tissue repertoires likely differ. Memory subsets generally showed lower estimated richness than naive subsets.

Healthy HIV-negative adults without recent acute infections or vaccinations served as donors. Concerning this clone: Its antigen remains unidentified.

This TCR was sampled from a man younger than 40 in good health. The sequencing input was naive CD4+ T cells sorted from blood. Subset indicated: CD45RA+ positively selected.

The CDR3 nucleotides are TGTGCCAGCAGCCAATCACCCGAAAGAGTTAGCGAGCAGTACTTC. It encodes CASSQSPERVSEQYF. The chain combines TRBV14 with TRBJ2-7, with D unresolved. CDR3 length: 15 amino acids. In germline, CDR1 is SGHDN, CDR2 FVKESK. V lost 2 bases and J lost 6, with 17 bases in between. The whole variable domain, remainder taken from reference TRBV14 and TRBJ2-7, is EAGVTQFPSHSVIEKGQTVTLRCDPISGHDNLYWYRRVMGKEIKFLLHFVKESKQDESGMPNNRFLAERTGGTYSTLKVQPAELEDSGVYFCASSQSPERVSEQYFGPGTRLTVT.